This passage covers 23 T cell receptor beta chains from one sample sequenced in a study of OX40 agonist ivuxolimab in advanced cancers. Profiling relied on immunoSEQ multiplex PCR, and the TCRdb table lists in-frame clones only, not all of them. The sample has around 100,000 clones, 91% seen once; the top ten hold about 0.51%. The sample was CD4+ or CD8+ T cells sorted from blood, taken in a trial of the OX40 agonist ivuxolimab. The receptors come from an adult with an advanced solid tumor such as melanoma, head and neck, liver or kidney cancer.

In this sample, this clone turned up a few times. The V gene is TRBV7-2, the J gene TRBJ2-5; D is perhaps TRBD1 (6 bases). Trimming removed 7 bases from V and 2 bases from J, with 20 bases in between. The germline CDR1 and CDR2 sequences are SGHTA and FQGNSA. This CDR3 is 16 amino acids long. The CDR3 protein is CASNPGQGIGQETQYF. The CDR3 region has the DNA TGTGCCAGCAACCCCGGGCAGGGGATTGGGCAAGAGACCCAGTACTTC.

J is TRBJ1-5 and V is TRBV6-1; D is uncertain. Trimming stripped 5 bases from V and 3 bases from J, with 11 bases between. Germline lookup yields CDR1 MNHNS and CDR2 SASEGT. The CDR3 is made up of 14 amino acids. The CDR3 region has the DNA TGTGCCAGCAGTAGGAGGGAGCCCAATCAGCCCCAGCATTTT. Protein sequence: CASSRREPNQPQHF.

V is TRBV29-1 and J is TRBJ2-4, with D tentatively TRBD2 (6 bases). The germline gives CDR1 SQVTM, CDR2 ANQGSEA. The ends were cut back, 1 base at V and 0 bases at J, with 7 bases in the middle. CDR3 size: 14 residues. The CDR3 loop is CSVEGGVAKNIQYF. The CDR3 nucleotides are TGCAGCGTTGAAGGGGGGGTAGCCAAAAACATTCAGTACTTC.

V is TRBV7-9 and J is TRBJ2-6; 7 bases agree with TRBD1. V lost 1 base to trimming and J lost 6 bases; unmatched junction nucleotides: 0. Germline CDR1 reads SEHNR; CDR2 reads FQNEAQ (reference sequence). The CDR3 is 14 residues long. For the CDR3, the DNA is TGTGCCAGCAGCTTAGAGGGGGCGGCCAACGTCCTGACTTTC. Protein sequence: CASSLEGAANVLTF.

The V and J genes are TRBV14 and TRBJ1-2; D is unresolved. The CDR3 is made up of 12 amino acids. CDR1 is SGHDN and CDR2 is FVKESK in the germline V gene. Deletions cut 4 bases from V and 7 bases from J, with 10 bases between. CDR3 region: CASSPTRSGYTF. As DNA, the CDR3 is TGTGCCAGCAGCCCTACGCGGAGTGGCTACACCTTC.

The genes are TRBV9 and TRBJ2-7; no clear D. The CDR3 length is 14 residues. Germline CDR1 and CDR2: SGDLS and YYNGEE. V was trimmed by 0 bases and J by 1 base, leaving 8 bases between them. Here the CDR3 DNA reads TGTGCCAGCAGCGTAGATTTGCTATCCTACGAGCAGTACTTC. Its protein product is CASSVDLLSYEQYF.

This clone was observed once. The genes are TRBV13 and TRBJ2-1; no reliable D call. The germline V gene has CDR1 PRHDT and CDR2 FYEKMQ (reference sequence). V was pared by 3 bases and J by 0 bases, with 9 bases between. The CDR3 length is 15 residues. The chain's CDR3 is CASSLRGRSYNEQFF. The DNA for the CDR3 is TGTGCCAGCAGCTTGAGAGGCCGCTCCTACAATGAGCAGTTCTTC.

The chain combines TRBV4-2 with TRBJ1-5; 8 nucleotides line up with TRBD1. This CDR3 contains 15 residues. Germline V gene data show CDR1 as LGHNA and CDR2 as YNFKEQ. Trimming cost V 0 bases and J 5 bases; bases outside gene matches: 3. The CDR3 region is CASSQEDRADQPQHF. CDR3 DNA: TGTGCCAGCAGCCAAGAGGACAGGGCGGATCAGCCCCAGCATTTT.

The rearrangement uses TRBV11-2 and TRBJ2-3, with D perhaps matching TRBD2 (6 bases). Germline CDR1 and CDR2: SGHAT and FQNNGV. The CDR3 has 14 amino acids. Between the trimmed V and J ends, which lost 5 bases and 3 bases, there was a span of 12 bases. This chain's CDR3 is CASSPGTATDTQYF. As DNA, the CDR3 is TGTGCCAGCAGCCCGGGGACTGCGACAGATACGCAGTATTTT.

The sample holds one count of this clone. J is TRBJ1-1 and V is TRBV18; a possible D gene is TRBD1 (6 bases). With 5 bases removed from V and 5 bases from J, the gap between germline ends came to 12 bases. Germline V gene sequence: CDR1 KGHSH, CDR2 LQKENI. The CDR3 sequence is 13 residues long. DNA of the CDR3: TGTGCCAGCTCAAGGGACACCGAGACTGAAGCTTTCTTT. Translated, it gives CASSRDTETEAFF.

This clone was counted a single time. This chain joins TRBV30 and TRBJ2-7; a weak D match, TRBD1 (5 bases). V lost 1 base, J lost 2 bases, and 9 bases lay in between. The CDR3 has 13 amino acids. CDR1 and CDR2 from the germline V gene are GTSNPN and SVGIG (reference sequence). CDR3 sequence (DNA): TGTGCCTGGAGTGCAGACAGAGCCTACGAGCAGTACTTC. This codes for CAWSADRAYEQYF.

This chain connects TRBV6-5 to TRBJ2-7; TRBD1 agrees at 7 bases. The CDR3 totals 15 residues. CDR1 and CDR2 (germline): MNHEY, SVGAGI. Trimming removed 6 bases from V and 3 bases from J; junction bases left unmatched: 11. The CDR3 reads CASSRRRGQSYEQYF. Written as DNA, the CDR3 is TGTGCCAGCAGCCGCCGAAGGGGACAGAGCTACGAGCAGTACTTC.

This chain links TRBV13 with TRBJ2-7, with D perhaps matching TRBD2 (5 bases). The CDR3 covers 13 residues. V lost 5 bases and J lost 5, with 13 bases in between. Germline values: CDR1 PRHDT, CDR2 FYEKMQ (reference sequence). The CDR3 sequence is CASSALPSHEQYF. DNA of the CDR3: TGTGCCAGCAGCGCCCTCCCTAGCCACGAGCAGTACTTC.

The rearrangement joins TRBV5-1 to TRBJ1-5; TRBD1 might be the D (6 bases). Trimming pared 2 bases from V and 5 bases from J, leaving 11 bases between. This CDR3 spans 14 amino acids. The germline gives CDR1 SGHRS, CDR2 YFSETQ. CDR3 DNA sequence: TGCGCCAGCAGCTTTAAGACAGGAGATCAGCCCCAGCATTTT. Its translation is CASSFKTGDQPQHF.

This clone was found once. The V gene is TRBV7-2, the J gene TRBJ1-1; 7 bases align to TRBD1. CDR3 size: 14 residues. CDR1 and CDR2 (germline): SGHTA, FQGNSA. V dropped 4 bases and J dropped 7; count of bases not matched to a gene: 9. In DNA, the CDR3 is TGTGCCAGCAGCTCAGCGACAGGGTCTAGTGAAGCTTTCTTT. Protein: CASSSATGSSEAFF.

This chain uses TRBV20-1 with TRBJ1-3; D is uncertain. Germline V lookup: CDR1 DFQATT, CDR2 SNEGSKA (reference sequence). Between the trimmed V and J ends, which lost 7 bases and 4 bases, there was a span of 8 bases. This CDR3 contains 11 residues. CDR3: CSGLIGNTIYF. The CDR3 nucleotides read TGCAGTGGTCTTATCGGAAACACCATATATTTT.

V is TRBV5-1 and J is TRBJ2-1; TRBD2 agrees at 9 bases. Germline-derived CDR1 and CDR2 are SGHRS and YFSETQ. This CDR3 spans 17 amino acids. The J segment lost 0 bases and the V segment lost 5 bases, leaving 9 bases of the junction unmatched. The CDR3, as DNA: TGCGCCAGCAGAAAGACTAGCGGAATGAGCTCCTACAATGAGCAGTTCTTC. This gives the protein CASRKTSGMSSYNEQFF.

The chain has TRBV4-3 and TRBJ2-3; 9 bases are shared with TRBD2. CDR3 length equals 14 residues. The germline V gene has CDR1 LGHNA and CDR2 YSLEER. With V trimmed by 5 bases and J by 4 bases, 4 bases remained unmatched. CDR3 coding DNA: TGCGCCAGCAGCTTGCGACTAGCGGCAGATACGCAGTATTTT. Protein sequence: CASSLRLAADTQYF.

The chain employs TRBV7-9 and TRBJ1-2; tentatively, D is TRBD1 (6 bases). There are 14 residues in the CDR3. V was shortened by 5 bases and J by 5 bases, with 15 bases between the two germline ends. The germline gives CDR1 SEHNR, CDR2 FQNEAQ (reference sequence). The CDR3 spells CASSPKQGRYGYTF. CDR3 nucleotides: TGTGCCAGCAGCCCGAAACAGGGAAGATATGGCTACACCTTC. Supplemented by reference TRBV7-9 and TRBJ1-2, the full variable domain reads DTGVSQNPRHKITKRGQNVTFRCDPISEHNRLYWYRQTLGQGPEFLTYFQNEAQLEKSRLLSDRFSAERPKGSFSTLEIQRTEQGDSAMYLCASSPKQGRYGYTFGSGTRLTVV.

V and J are TRBV28 and TRBJ2-3, with 11 nucleotides matching TRBD2. The CDR3 sequence is 16 residues long. V lost 5 bases and J lost 5; bases outside the gene matches: 9. Germline V lookup: CDR1 MDHEN, CDR2 SYDVKM. Here the CDR3 reads CASSIILAGEKDTQYF. In DNA, the CDR3 is TGTGCCAGCAGTATAATACTAGCGGGAGAAAAAGATACGCAGTATTTT.

V and J are TRBV11-2 and TRBJ2-3; D might be TRBD2 (6 bases). This CDR3 is built from 15 residues. The V and J ends lost 3 bases and 2 bases respectively, with 12 bases between them. Germline CDR1 and CDR2: SGHAT and FQNNGV. CDR3 sequence reads: CASSFRERATDTQYF. Here the CDR3 DNA reads TGTGCCAGCAGCTTTCGCGAGCGGGCCACAGATACGCAGTATTTT.

V gene TRBV29-1 combines with J gene TRBJ1-1; D gene ambiguous. The V end was cut by 5 bases, the J end by 0 bases, with 13 bases between. The CDR3 loop spans 14 amino acids. Germline V gene data show CDR1 as SQVTM and CDR2 as ANQGSEA. The CDR3 coding sequence is TGCAGCGTTACACGACGGAACATGAACACTGAAGCTTTCTTT. It translates to CSVTRRNMNTEAFF.

This chain connects TRBV11-2 to TRBJ2-1; no definite D call. The CDR3 loop spans 12 amino acids. The germline CDR1 and CDR2 sequences are SGHAT and FQNNGV. V shed 6 bases and J shed 9 bases, with 12 bases lying between them. The CDR3 DNA is TGTGCCAGCAGGGGCACGGTTGGTGAGCAGTTCTTC. This gives the protein CASRGTVGEQFF. Drawing the rest from reference TRBV11-2 and TRBJ2-1, the complete variable domain is EAGVAQSPRYKIIEKRQSVAFWCNPISGHATLYWYQQILGQGPKLLIQFQNNGVVDDSQLPKDRFSAERLKGVDSTLKIQPAKLEDSAVYLCASRGTVGEQFFGPGTRLTVL.